These T cell receptor beta chains were read from a single sample in a study of vaccination effects on CD4 cells after COVID-19. Only in-frame clones appear in the TCRdb table, and some are missing; sequencing was by immunoSEQ multiplex PCR. The sample records 40,000 to 50,000 clones, 72% being singletons. These receptors' targets are unknown. The material sequenced was CD4+ T cells from PBMCs cultured without peptide, taken after COVID-19 vaccination. All receptors derive from a human donor who received a COVID-19 vaccine. Each CDR3 is given with its conserved first and last residue. A D gene is named only where the DNA matches it firmly. Clone size is given for some rows only: seen once, a few or many times, or a class if the clone is expanded.

TGTGCCAGCAGCTTAGCTGGTAGCACCTACAATGAGCAGTTCTTC CASSLAGSTYNEQFF 15 TRBV11-2 - TRBJ2-1 -
TGTGCCAGCAGCTTTGGGGGGCAGAGCTCCTACGAGCAGTACTTC CASSFGGQSSYEQYF 15 TRBV5-4 few TRBJ2-7 -
TGTGCCAGCAGGAGTGTGTCTTTTAGCACAGATACGCAGTATTTT CASRSVSFSTDTQYF 15 TRBV2 - TRBJ2-3 -
TGTGCCAGCAGTCAAAAGGGGATCTGGCTCACCGGGGAGCTGTTTTTT CASSQKGIWLTGELFF 16 TRBV27 - TRBJ2-2 -
TGTGCCAGCAGTTACCCGGACATGAGAAATCAGCCCCAGCATTTT CASSYPDMRNQPQHF 15 TRBV6-6 - TRBJ1-5 -
TGTGCCTGGAGTAGGCATAACTATGGCTACACCTTC CAWSRHNYGYTF 12 TRBV30 - TRBJ1-2 -
TGCAGCGTTACCCGGACAGTCCCTCCGTTCTATGGCTACACCTTC CSVTRTVPPFYGYTF 15 TRBV29-1 - TRBJ1-2 -
TGTGCCAGCAGTTTCTCACACTACGAGCAGTACTTC CASSFSHYEQYF 12 TRBV12-3/TRBV12-4 - TRBJ2-7 -
TGTGCCAGCCGCGAGGAGGGTGGCTCACCCCTCCACTTT CASREEGGSPLHF 13 TRBV5-4 - TRBJ1-6 -
TGTGCCATCAGTGAGTCGACTGCGGATCCCCGGAATGAGCAGTTCTTC CAISESTADPRNEQFF 16 TRBV10-3 few TRBJ2-1 -
TGTGCCAGCAGGAACAGGTCCCACTATGGCTACACCTTC CASRNRSHYGYTF 13 TRBV12-3/TRBV12-4 few TRBJ1-2 -
TGTGCCAGCAGCCAAGCGGTCGACGGCCACTCTGGGGCCAACGTCCTGACTTTC CASSQAVDGHSGANVLTF 18 TRBV14 - TRBJ2-6 -
TGTGCCATCAGTGAGTATCCGTCTAGCACAGATACGCAGTATTTT CAISEYPSSTDTQYF 15 TRBV10-3 - TRBJ2-3 -
TGCGCCAGCAGCTTGGGCCTAGCGGGGACCACAGATACGCAGTATTTT CASSLGLAGTTDTQYF 16 TRBV5-1 - TRBJ2-3 TRBD2
TGCGCCAGCAGCACGCGACAACCGGGGAGCTACGAGCAGTACTTC CASSTRQPGSYEQYF 15 TRBV5-1 - TRBJ2-7 -
TGTGCCAGTAGGGGGGGGTCTCACATCTCTGGAAACACCATATATTTT CASRGGSHISGNTIYF 16 TRBV19 - TRBJ1-3 -
TGTGCCAGCAGCTTAGAACTTAGGACAGGAGACGCTAACTATGGCTACACCTTC CASSLELRTGDANYGYTF 18 TRBV13 - TRBJ1-2 TRBD1
TGCAGCGTTGGGGGGGACAATCAGCCCCAGCATTTT CSVGGDNQPQHF 12 TRBV29-1 few TRBJ1-5 -
TGTGCCAGCAGCTTGGATGGACCGGCCGCACCCATCTATGGCTACACCTTC CASSLDGPAAPIYGYTF 17 TRBV5-4 few TRBJ1-2 -
TGCGCCACCACCGTGGACGGCAGCTCTGGAAACACCATATATTTT CATTVDGSSGNTIYF 15 TRBV5-1 - TRBJ1-3 -
TGTGCCAGCAGTACGACCTTGATCGATCAGCCCCAGCATTTT CASSTTLIDQPQHF 14 TRBV6-2/TRBV6-3 - TRBJ1-5 -
TGTGCCATCCGGGACAGGGGCAGCCCGCAGGGGTACGAGCAGTACTTC CAIRDRGSPQGYEQYF 16 TRBV27 - TRBJ2-7 TRBD1
TGTGCCAGCAGCAAGACTAGCGGAAGCACAGATACGCAGTATTTT CASSKTSGSTDTQYF 15 TRBV4-2 - TRBJ2-3 TRBD2
TGTGCCAGCAGCTTAGATCAGGGCGGGAGCGGGACCTACAATGAGCAGTTCTTC CASSLDQGGSGTYNEQFF 18 TRBV11-3 medium-sized TRBJ2-1 TRBD2
TGTGCCAGCAGCTTGGTACAGGGGGCGGAGGGTGGCTACACCTTC CASSLVQGAEGGYTF 15 TRBV5-4 - TRBJ1-2 TRBD1
TGTGCCAGCAGCCCGTTACAGGGGTTGAGGACTGAAGCTTTCTTT CASSPLQGLRTEAFF 15 TRBV7-6 once TRBJ1-1 TRBD1